This T cell receptor (beta chain) was found in a study of cytomegalovirus exposure and HLA in healthy donors. This CDR3 spans 13 amino acids. From germline, CDR1 is KGHSH and CDR2 LQKENI. V trimming: 8 bases; J trimming: 5 bases; junction bases outside the gene matches: 6. PCR used 60 Vbeta primers and 13 Jbeta primers. Data came from immunoSEQ multiplex PCR; TCRdb stores just in-frame clones and leaves some out. This sample has 150,000 or so clones, with around 84% found just once. Worth noting for this clone: Its specificity is not known.

Findings of the study overall: TCR beta V- and J-gene trimming, according to a later analysis, was linked to a missense DCLRE1C variant.

The chain recombines TRBV18 with TRBJ1-2; 9 nucleotides line up with TRBD1. Sequenced sample: PBMCs. The clonotype comes from a man aged 50-59 years in good health and CMV-seronegative. The DNA of the CDR3 is TGTGCCAGCACCGGACAGGGGAATTATGGCTACACCTTC. Encoded protein: CASTGQGNYGYTF.